The T cell receptor beta chain described here comes from a study of patients and donors after allogeneic stem cell transplantation. The CDR3 spans 14 residues. V gave up 7 bases and J gave up 0 bases, with 10 bases separating them. This clonotype was detected only a few times. TCRdb reprocessed the RT-PCR reads via MiXCR and lists one record per CDR3 protein. The table includes approximately 160,000 distinct CDR3 sequences, 30% detected once. The chain recombines TRBV12-3 or TRBV12-4 with TRBJ1-3; D gene ambiguous. The sequencing sample was made of blood, either unsorted or a sorted T cell fraction (not recorded which). The clonotype was recovered from a human donor who was either an allogeneic HSCT recipient or a stem cell or donor lymphocyte infusion donor (not recorded which). It is not recorded whose cells these are; they may come from a transplant donor. The CDR3: CASILEGSGNTIYF. The CDR3 DNA is TGTGCCAGCATTCTGGAAGGCTCTGGAAACACCATATATTTT.